Reported below is one T cell receptor (beta chain). CDR3 length: 14 residues. V was shortened by 2 bases and J by 6 bases, with 13 bases between the two germline ends. Germline-derived CDR1 and CDR2 are SGHVS and FNYEAQ. This sample was taken from a study of T cell changes during pregnancy in multiple sclerosis. Using immunoSEQ multiplex PCR, the repertoire was profiled, and TCRdb retains in-frame clones only, with some absent. The table shows approximately 50,000 clones, with 80% to 95% occurring only once. The J gene is TRBJ1-2, the V gene TRBV7-6; the D is unclear. The clonotype comes from a female donor in good health, enrolled as a control in a pregnancy study. Source: CD4+ T cells from peripheral blood mononuclear cells, taken after pregnancy. CDR3 protein: CASSLQVGVHGYTF. For the CDR3, the DNA is TGTGCCAGCAGCTTACAGGTGGGCGTCCATGGCTACACCTTC.